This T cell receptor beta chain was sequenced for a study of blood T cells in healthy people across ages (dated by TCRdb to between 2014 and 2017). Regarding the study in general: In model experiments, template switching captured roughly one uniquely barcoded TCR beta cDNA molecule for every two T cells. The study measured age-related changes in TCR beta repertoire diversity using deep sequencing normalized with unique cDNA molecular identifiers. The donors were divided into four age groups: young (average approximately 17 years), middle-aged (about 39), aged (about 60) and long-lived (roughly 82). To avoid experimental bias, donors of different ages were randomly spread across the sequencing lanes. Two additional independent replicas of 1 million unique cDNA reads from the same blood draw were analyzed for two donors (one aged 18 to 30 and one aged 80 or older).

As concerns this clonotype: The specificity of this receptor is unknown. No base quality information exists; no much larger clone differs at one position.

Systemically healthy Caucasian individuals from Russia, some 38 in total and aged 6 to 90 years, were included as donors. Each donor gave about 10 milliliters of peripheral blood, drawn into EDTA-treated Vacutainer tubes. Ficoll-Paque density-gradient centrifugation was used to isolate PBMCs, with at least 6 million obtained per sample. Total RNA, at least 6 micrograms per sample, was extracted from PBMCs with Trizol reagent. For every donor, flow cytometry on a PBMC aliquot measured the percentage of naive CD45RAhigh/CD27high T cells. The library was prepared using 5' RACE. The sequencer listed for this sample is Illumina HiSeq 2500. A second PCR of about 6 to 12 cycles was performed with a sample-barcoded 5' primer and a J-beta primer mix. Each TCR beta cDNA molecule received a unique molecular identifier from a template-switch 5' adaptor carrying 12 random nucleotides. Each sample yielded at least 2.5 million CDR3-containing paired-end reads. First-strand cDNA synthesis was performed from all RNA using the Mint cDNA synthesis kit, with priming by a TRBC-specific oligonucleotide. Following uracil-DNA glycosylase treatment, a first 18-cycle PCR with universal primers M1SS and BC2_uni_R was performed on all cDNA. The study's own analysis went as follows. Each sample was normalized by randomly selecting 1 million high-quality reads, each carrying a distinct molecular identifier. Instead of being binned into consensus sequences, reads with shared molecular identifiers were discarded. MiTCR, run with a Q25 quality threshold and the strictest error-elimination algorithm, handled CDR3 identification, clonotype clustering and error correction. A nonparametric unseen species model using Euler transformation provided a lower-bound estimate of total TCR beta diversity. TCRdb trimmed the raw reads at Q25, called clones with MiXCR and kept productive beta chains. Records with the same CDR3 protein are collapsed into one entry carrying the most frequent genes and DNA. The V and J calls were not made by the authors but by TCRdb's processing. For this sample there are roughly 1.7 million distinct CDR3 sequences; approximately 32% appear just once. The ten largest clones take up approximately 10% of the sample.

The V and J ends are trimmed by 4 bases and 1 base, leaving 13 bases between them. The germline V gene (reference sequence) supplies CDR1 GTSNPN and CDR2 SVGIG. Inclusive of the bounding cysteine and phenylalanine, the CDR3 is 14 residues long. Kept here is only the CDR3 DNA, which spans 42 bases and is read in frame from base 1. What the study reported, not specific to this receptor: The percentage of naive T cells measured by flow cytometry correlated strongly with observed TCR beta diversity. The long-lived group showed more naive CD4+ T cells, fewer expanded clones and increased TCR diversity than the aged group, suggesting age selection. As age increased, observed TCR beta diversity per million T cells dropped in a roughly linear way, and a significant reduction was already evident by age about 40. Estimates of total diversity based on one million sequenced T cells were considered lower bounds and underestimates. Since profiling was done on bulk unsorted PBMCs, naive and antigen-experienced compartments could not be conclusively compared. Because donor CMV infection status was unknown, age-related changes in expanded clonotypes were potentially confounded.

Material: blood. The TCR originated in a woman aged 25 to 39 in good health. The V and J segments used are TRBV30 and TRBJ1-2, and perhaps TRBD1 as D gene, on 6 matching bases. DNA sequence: TGTGCCTGGATATGGGGGGCAAATAACTATGGCTACACCTTC. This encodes CAWIWGANNYGYTF.